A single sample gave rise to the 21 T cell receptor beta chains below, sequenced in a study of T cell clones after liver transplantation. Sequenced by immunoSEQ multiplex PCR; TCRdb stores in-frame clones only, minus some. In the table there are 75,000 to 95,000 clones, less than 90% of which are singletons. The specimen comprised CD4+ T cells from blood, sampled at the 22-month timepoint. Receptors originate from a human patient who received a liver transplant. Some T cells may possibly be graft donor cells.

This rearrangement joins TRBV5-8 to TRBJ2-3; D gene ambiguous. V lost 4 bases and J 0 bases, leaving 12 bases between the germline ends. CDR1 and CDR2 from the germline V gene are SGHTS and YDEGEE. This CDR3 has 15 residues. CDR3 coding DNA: TGTGCCAGCAGCCCTGCCTCCGGGAGCACAGATACGCAGTATTTT. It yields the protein CASSPASGSTDTQYF.

CDR3 DNA: TGTGCCAGCAGCCCTGGTGGGGGAACCACTCTCAATGAGCAGTTCTTC. This encodes CASSPGGGTTLNEQFF. The chain joins TRBV4-2 to TRBJ2-1; D may correspond to TRBD1 or TRBD2 (5 bases each). Germline V gives CDR1 LGHNA, CDR2 YNFKEQ. The CDR3 is 16 amino acids. Trimming removed 4 bases at V and 6 bases at J, with 19 bases between.

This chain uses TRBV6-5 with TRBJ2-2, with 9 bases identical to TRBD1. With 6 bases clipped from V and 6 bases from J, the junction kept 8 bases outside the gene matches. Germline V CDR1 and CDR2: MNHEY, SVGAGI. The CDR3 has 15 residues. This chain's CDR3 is CASRPPGQGSGELFF. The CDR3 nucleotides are TGTGCCAGCAGGCCTCCGGGACAGGGATCCGGGGAGCTGTTTTTT.

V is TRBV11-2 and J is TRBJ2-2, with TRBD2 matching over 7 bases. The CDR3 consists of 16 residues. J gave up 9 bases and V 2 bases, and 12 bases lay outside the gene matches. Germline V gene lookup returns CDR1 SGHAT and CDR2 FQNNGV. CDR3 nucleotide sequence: TGTGCCAGCAGCTTATTCTCGGCTAGCGGCACTCGGGAGCTGTTTTTT. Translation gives CASSLFSASGTRELFF.

The CDR3: CSVEPLPNTEAFF. The CDR3 DNA is TGCAGCGTTGAACCTCTTCCGAACACTGAAGCTTTCTTT. V usage is TRBV29-1 and J usage is TRBJ1-1, with no clear D. With 2 bases removed from V and 1 base from J, the gap between germline ends came to 8 bases. Germline V gene lookup returns CDR1 SQVTM and CDR2 ANQGSEA. The CDR3 covers 13 residues.

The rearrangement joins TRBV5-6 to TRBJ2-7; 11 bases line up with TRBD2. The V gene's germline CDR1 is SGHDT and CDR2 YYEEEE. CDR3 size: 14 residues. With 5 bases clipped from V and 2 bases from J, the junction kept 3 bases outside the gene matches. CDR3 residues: CASSSSGGTYEQYF. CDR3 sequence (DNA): TGTGCCAGCAGTTCTAGCGGGGGGACCTACGAGCAGTACTTC.

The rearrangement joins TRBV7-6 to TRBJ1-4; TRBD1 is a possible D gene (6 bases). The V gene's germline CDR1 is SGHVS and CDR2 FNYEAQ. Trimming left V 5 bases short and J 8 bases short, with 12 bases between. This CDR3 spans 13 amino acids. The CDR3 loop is CASSPVGGEKLFF. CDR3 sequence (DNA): TGTGCCAGCAGCCCCGTTGGGGGCGAAAAACTGTTTTTT.

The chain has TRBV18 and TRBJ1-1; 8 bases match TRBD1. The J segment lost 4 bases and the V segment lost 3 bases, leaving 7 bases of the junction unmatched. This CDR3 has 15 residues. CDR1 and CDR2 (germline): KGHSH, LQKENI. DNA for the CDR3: TGTGCCAGCTCACCCCAGACAGGGGTTGTCACTGAAGCTTTCTTT. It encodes CASSPQTGVVTEAFF. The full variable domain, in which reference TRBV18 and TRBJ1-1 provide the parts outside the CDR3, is NAGVMQNPRHLVRRRGQEARLRCSPMKGHSHVYWYRQLPEEGLKFMVYLQKENIIDESGMPKERFSAEFPKEGPSILRIQQVVRGDSAAYFCASSPQTGVVTEAFFGQGTRLTVV.

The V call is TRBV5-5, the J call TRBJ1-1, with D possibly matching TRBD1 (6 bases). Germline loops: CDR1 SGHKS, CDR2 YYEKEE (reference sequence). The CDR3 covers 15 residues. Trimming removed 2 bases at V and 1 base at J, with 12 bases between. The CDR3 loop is CASSLGSTGNTEAFF. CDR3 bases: TGTGCCAGCAGCTTAGGGTCGACAGGGAACACTGAAGCTTTCTTT.

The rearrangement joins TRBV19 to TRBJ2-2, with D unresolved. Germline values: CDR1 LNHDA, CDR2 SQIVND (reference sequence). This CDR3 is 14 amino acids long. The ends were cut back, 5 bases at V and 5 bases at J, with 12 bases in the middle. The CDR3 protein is CASSLSQVTGELFF. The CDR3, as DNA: TGTGCCAGTAGTCTCAGTCAGGTTACCGGGGAGCTGTTTTTT.

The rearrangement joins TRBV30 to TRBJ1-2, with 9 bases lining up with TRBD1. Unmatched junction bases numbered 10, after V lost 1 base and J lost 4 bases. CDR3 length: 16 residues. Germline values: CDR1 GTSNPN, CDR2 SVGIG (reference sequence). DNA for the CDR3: TGTGCCTGGAGTGACGGACGACAGGGGGTGGGCTATGGCTACACCTTC. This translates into CAWSDGRQGVGYGYTF.

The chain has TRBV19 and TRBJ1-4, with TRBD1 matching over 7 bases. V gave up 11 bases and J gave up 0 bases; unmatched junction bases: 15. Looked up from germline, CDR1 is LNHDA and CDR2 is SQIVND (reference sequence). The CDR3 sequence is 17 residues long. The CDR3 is CASAGRGRKATNEKLFF. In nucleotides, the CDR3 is TGTGCCTCCGCCGGCAGGGGGAGGAAAGCAACTAATGAAAAACTGTTTTTT. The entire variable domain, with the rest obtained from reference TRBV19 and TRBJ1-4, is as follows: DGGITQSPKYLFRKEGQNVTLSCEQNLNHDAMYWYRQDPGQGLRLIYYSQIVNDFQKGDIAEGYSVSREKKESFPLTVTSAQKNPTAFYLCASAGRGRKATNEKLFFGSGTQLSVL.

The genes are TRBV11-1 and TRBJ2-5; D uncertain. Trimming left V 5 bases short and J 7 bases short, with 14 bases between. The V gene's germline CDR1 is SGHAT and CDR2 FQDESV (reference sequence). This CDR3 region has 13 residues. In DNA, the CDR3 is TGTGCCAGCAGCCCCAAAAGTGGCCGGACCCAGTACTTC. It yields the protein CASSPKSGRTQYF.

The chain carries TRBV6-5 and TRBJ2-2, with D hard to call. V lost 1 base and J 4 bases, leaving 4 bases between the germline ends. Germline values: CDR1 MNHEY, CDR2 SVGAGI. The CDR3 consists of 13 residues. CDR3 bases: TGTGCCAGCAGTTACTATGTCACCGGGGAGCTGTTTTTT. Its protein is CASSYYVTGELFF.

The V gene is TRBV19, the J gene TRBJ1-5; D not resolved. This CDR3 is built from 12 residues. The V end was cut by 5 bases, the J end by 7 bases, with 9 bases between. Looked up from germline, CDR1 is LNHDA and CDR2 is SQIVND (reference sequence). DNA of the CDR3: TGTGCCAGTAGTTATCCGAAGCAGCCCCAGCATTTT. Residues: CASSYPKQPQHF.

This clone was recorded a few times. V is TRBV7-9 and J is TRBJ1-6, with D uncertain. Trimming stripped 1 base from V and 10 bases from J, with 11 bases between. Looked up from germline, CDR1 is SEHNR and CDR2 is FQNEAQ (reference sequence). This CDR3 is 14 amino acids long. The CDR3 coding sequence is TGTGCCAGCAGCTTAGTGAGGAGCGGATCACCCCTCCACTTT. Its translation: CASSLVRSGSPLHF.

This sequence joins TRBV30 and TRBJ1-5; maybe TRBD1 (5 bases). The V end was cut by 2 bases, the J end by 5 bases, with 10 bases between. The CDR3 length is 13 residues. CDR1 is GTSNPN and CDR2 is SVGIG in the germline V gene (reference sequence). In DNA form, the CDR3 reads TGTGCCTGGAGTAAGGGGAGTCATCAGCCCCAGCATTTT. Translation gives CAWSKGSHQPQHF. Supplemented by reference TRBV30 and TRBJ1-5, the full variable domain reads SQTIHQWPATLVQPVGSPLSLECTVEGTSNPNLYWYRQAAGRGLQLLFYSVGIGQISSEVPQNLSASRPQDRQFILSSKKLLLSDSGFYLCAWSKGSHQPQHFGDGTRLSIL.

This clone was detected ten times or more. The CDR3: CASSSRQNPYEQYF. The CDR3 DNA follows: TGTGCCAGCAGCTCAAGACAGAATCCCTACGAGCAGTACTTC. This rearrangement joins TRBV5-4 to TRBJ2-7; perhaps TRBD1 as D (5 bases). CDR3 length: 14 residues. Trimming shortened V by 3 bases and J by 2 bases, and 12 bases separated the two germline ends. Germline lookup yields CDR1 SGHNT and CDR2 YYREEE (reference sequence).

CDR3 DNA sequence: TGTGCCAATTTAGCGGGAGGGAGCTCCTACAATGAGCAGTTCTTC. Translated, it gives CANLAGGSSYNEQFF. V gene TRBV5-3 combines with J gene TRBJ2-1; the match to TRBD2 covers 11 bases. TRBV5-3 is marked as an open reading frame, function uncertain. Losses at the gene ends were 9 bases for V and 0 bases for J; bases not matched to a gene: 5. CDR3 length: 15 residues.

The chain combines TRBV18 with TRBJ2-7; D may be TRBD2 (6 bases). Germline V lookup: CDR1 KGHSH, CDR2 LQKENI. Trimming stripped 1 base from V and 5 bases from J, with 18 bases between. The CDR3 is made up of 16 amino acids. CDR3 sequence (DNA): TGTGCCAGCTCACCACGGGTCAGCGGAGGGTTCCACGAGCAGTACTTC. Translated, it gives CASSPRVSGGFHEQYF.

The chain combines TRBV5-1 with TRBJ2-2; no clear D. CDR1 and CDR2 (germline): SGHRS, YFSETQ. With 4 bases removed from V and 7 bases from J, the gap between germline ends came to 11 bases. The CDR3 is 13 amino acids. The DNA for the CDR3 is TGCGCCAGCAGCACGGAATCCGTCGGGGAGCTGTTTTTT. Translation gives CASSTESVGELFF.